The 16 T cell receptor beta chains below all came from one sample that was sequenced in a study of PD-L1 blockade in urothelial cancer. Produced via immunoSEQ multiplex PCR; TCRdb's table is partial and in-frame only. Altogether tens of thousands of clones are present, about four fifths being singletons, with the ten largest covering 15% to 20%. The sequencing used PBMCs, collected around atezolizumab (anti-PD-L1) treatment. The receptors originated from a man in his sixties with urothelial cancer.

The chain is built from TRBV2 and TRBJ2-3, with D tentatively TRBD2 (6 bases). The CDR3 is 11 amino acids. The V gene lost 6 bases and the J gene lost 5 bases, with 6 bases spanning the gap. Per germline, CDR1 SNHLY and CDR2 FYNNEI. CDR3 DNA sequence: TGTGCCAGCAGGCGGGGAGATACGCAGTATTTT. Amino acid sequence: CASRRGDTQYF.

The table lists this clone with a few counts. CDR3 in amino acids: CASSYDRDYNEQFF. CDR3 DNA: TGCGCCAGCAGTTACGACAGGGACTACAATGAGCAGTTCTTC. V usage is TRBV5-1 and J usage is TRBJ2-1, with TRBD1 identical over 7 bases. V trimming: 5 bases; J trimming: 3 bases; junction bases outside the gene matches: 5. The CDR3 totals 14 residues. From germline, CDR1 is SGHRS and CDR2 YFSETQ.

This chain uses TRBV5-1 with TRBJ2-2, with TRBD2 matching over 15 bases. Germline CDR1 reads SGHRS; CDR2 reads YFSETQ. The CDR3 length is 20 residues. V lost 3 bases and J lost 0; bases outside the gene matches: 9. Here the CDR3 reads CASSSDPGLAGGPNTGELFF. The CDR3 region has the DNA TGCGCCAGCAGCTCCGATCCGGGACTAGCGGGGGGCCCGAACACCGGGGAGCTGTTTTTT.

This clone was recorded once. V and J are TRBV28 and TRBJ2-5; D gene ambiguous. Germline-derived CDR1 and CDR2 are MDHEN and SYDVKM. The germline V and J ends were trimmed by 1 base and 2 bases, with 8 bases remaining between them. CDR3 size: 14 residues. CDR3 in DNA: TGTGCCAGCAGTTTATCTCAACAGCAAGAGACCCAGTACTTC. As protein: CASSLSQQQETQYF.

This chain links TRBV6-1 with TRBJ1-6, with unresolved D. CDR1 and CDR2 from the germline V gene are MNHNS and SASEGT. The CDR3 is made up of 13 amino acids. Trimming cost V 6 bases and J 8 bases, with 11 bases left between them. This chain's CDR3 is CASSALADSPLHF. The CDR3 DNA is TGTGCCAGCAGCGCACTGGCGGATTCACCCCTCCACTTT.

The rearrangement joins TRBV11-1 to TRBJ1-1; D is unclear. V lost 2 bases and J 2 bases, leaving 6 bases between the germline ends. Germline values: CDR1 SGHAT, CDR2 FQDESV (reference sequence). The CDR3 has 13 residues. CDR3 coding DNA: TGTGCCAGCAGCTTACAGACAAACACTGAAGCTTTCTTT. This translates into CASSLQTNTEAFF.

CDR3 amino acids: CASSSQGRETQYF. The CDR3 DNA reads as TGTGCCAGTAGTAGCCAGGGGAGAGAGACCCAGTACTTC. The V and J genes are TRBV19 and TRBJ2-5; D may be TRBD1 (6 bases). The length of the CDR3 is 13 residues. Trimming removed 4 bases from V and 4 bases from J, with 10 bases in between. CDR1 is LNHDA and CDR2 is SQIVND in the germline V gene (reference sequence).

This chain links TRBV2 with TRBJ2-6; D gene unclear. Trimming shortened V by 7 bases and J by 0 bases, and 4 bases separated the two germline ends. This CDR3 region has 13 residues. Germline V gives CDR1 SNHLY, CDR2 FYNNEI. CDR3 nucleotide sequence: TGTGCCAGCACCCGCTCTGGGGCCAACGTCCTGACTTTC. It translates to CASTRSGANVLTF.

The chain has TRBV13 and TRBJ1-1; 9 positions match TRBD1. Losses at the gene ends were 4 bases for V and 3 bases for J; bases not matched to a gene: 6. CDR1 is PRHDT, CDR2 FYEKMQ, per germline (reference sequence). The CDR3 consists of 15 residues. CDR3 nucleotides: TGTGCCAGCAGCTCTACACAGGGGGCGGACACTGAAGCTTTCTTT. Its translation is CASSSTQGADTEAFF.

The gene calls are TRBV14 and TRBJ2-5; 10 bases map to TRBD2. V shed 1 base and J 2 bases; nucleotides not matched to a gene: 7. There are 17 residues in the CDR3. Per germline, CDR1 SGHDN and CDR2 FVKESK. The CDR3 here is CASSQAYELAGQETQYF. The CDR3 nucleotides are TGTGCCAGCAGCCAAGCGTACGAACTAGCGGGGCAAGAGACCCAGTACTTC.

The sample holds a few counts of this clone. The chain links TRBV11-3 to TRBJ2-3, with 7 bases identical to TRBD1. Germline assignment: CDR1 SGHNT and CDR2 YENEEA. The ends lost 5 bases at V and 3 bases at J; junction bases unmatched: 2. The CDR3 is 13 residues long. The CDR3 sequence: CASSGGQTDTQYF. CDR3 DNA sequence: TGTGCCAGCAGCGGGGGACAGACAGATACGCAGTATTTT.

J is TRBJ2-7 and V is TRBV5-4; TRBD1 agrees at 10 bases. V was pared by 4 bases and J by 3 bases, with 4 bases of the junction left unmatched. CDR3 length: 14 residues. Germline V gene lookup returns CDR1 SGHNT and CDR2 YYREEE (reference sequence). The chain's CDR3 is CASSEGQGSYEQYF. The DNA for the CDR3 is TGTGCCAGCAGCGAGGGACAGGGGAGCTACGAGCAGTACTTC.

The V gene is TRBV7-9, the J gene TRBJ2-1, with 7 nucleotides matching TRBD2. Looked up from germline, CDR1 is SEHNR and CDR2 is FQNEAQ (reference sequence). The CDR3 has 17 residues. After removal of 1 base from V and 5 bases from J, the junction contained 11 bases not matched to a gene. The CDR3 DNA follows: TGTGCCAGCAGCTTAGGGCCCAGGGTGGCGGGAGACAATGAGCAGTTCTTC. This codes for CASSLGPRVAGDNEQFF.

This chain uses TRBV6-1 with TRBJ1-2, with a possible D match to TRBD1 (6 bases). CDR1 and CDR2 from the germline V gene are MNHNS and SASEGT. V was cut by 2 bases and J by 4 bases, with 14 bases left in between. The CDR3 extends over 15 amino acids. CDR3 nucleotide sequence: TGTGCCAGCAGTGAAAATCGACAGGTGATCTATGGCTACACCTTC. This translates into CASSENRQVIYGYTF.

The genes are TRBV5-1 and TRBJ1-3; D is uncertain. CDR1 is SGHRS and CDR2 is YFSETQ in the germline V gene. This CDR3 region has 14 residues. V was clipped by 4 bases and J by 2 bases, with 10 bases between them. CDR3: CASSESSAGNTIYF. The CDR3 DNA follows: TGCGCCAGCAGCGAAAGTTCGGCTGGAAACACCATATATTTT.

V usage is TRBV2 and J usage is TRBJ2-7; 8 bases align to TRBD2. CDR3 length equals 16 residues. Trimming at V came to 0 bases and at J to 3 bases, leaving 7 bases not matched to a gene. Germline V gives CDR1 SNHLY, CDR2 FYNNEI. The CDR3 DNA sequence: TGTGCCAGCAGTGAAGCGGCAGCGGGGGCCTACTACGAGCAGTACTTC. It translates to CASSEAAAGAYYEQYF. The whole variable domain, remainder taken from reference TRBV2 and TRBJ2-7, is EPEVTQTPSHQVTQMGQEVILRCVPISNHLYFYWYRQILGQKVEFLVSFYNNEISEKSEIFDDQFSVERPDGSNFTLKIRSTKLEDSAMYFCASSEAAAGAYYEQYFGPGTRLTVT.